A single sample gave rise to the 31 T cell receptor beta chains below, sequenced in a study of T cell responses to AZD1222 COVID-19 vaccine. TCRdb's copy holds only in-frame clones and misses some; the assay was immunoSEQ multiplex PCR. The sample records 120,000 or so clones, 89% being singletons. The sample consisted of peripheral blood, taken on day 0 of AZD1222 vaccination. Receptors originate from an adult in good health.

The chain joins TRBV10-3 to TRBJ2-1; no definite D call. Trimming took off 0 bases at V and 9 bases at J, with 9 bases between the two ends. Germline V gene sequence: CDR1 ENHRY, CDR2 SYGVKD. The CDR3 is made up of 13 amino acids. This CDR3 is CAISESPDREQFF. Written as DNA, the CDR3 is TGTGCCATCAGTGAGTCGCCCGATCGTGAGCAGTTCTTC.

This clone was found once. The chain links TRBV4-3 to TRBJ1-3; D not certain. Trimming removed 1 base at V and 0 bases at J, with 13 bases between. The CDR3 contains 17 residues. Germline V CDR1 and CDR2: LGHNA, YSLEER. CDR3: CASSQGRTMGSGNTIYF. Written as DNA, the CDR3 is TGCGCCAGCAGCCAAGGCCGGACCATGGGCTCTGGAAACACCATATATTTT.

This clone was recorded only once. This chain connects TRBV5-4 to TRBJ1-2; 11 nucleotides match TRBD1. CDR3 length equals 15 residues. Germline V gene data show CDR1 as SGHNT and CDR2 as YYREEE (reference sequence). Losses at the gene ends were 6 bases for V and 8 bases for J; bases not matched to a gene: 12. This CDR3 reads CASTQHGQGARGYTF. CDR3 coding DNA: TGTGCCAGCACGCAACATGGACAGGGGGCGCGGGGCTACACCTTC.

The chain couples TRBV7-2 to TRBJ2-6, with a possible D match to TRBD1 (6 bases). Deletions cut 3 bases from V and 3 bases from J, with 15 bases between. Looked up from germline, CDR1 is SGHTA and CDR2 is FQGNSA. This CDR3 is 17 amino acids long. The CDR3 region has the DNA TGTGCCAGCAGCTTGCGACAGGATTTTAGTGGGGCCAACGTCCTGACTTTC. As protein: CASSLRQDFSGANVLTF.

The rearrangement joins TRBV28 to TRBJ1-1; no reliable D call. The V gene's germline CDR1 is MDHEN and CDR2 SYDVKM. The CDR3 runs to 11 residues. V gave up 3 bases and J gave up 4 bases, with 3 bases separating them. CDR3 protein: CASSLSTEAFF. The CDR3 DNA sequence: TGTGCCAGCAGTTTGAGCACTGAAGCTTTCTTT.

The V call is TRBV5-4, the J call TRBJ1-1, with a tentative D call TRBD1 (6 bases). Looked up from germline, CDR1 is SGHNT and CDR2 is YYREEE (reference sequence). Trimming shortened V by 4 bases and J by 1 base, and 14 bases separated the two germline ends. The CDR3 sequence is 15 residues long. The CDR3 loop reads CASSPFVTGNTEAFF. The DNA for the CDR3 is TGTGCCAGCAGCCCTTTCGTGACAGGGAACACTGAAGCTTTCTTT.

This CDR3 reads CASSCEIPIFGHQPQHF. The DNA for the CDR3 is TGTGCCAGCAGCTGTGAGATTCCCATTTTTGGCCATCAGCCCCAGCATTTT. The chain couples TRBV3-1 (or the pseudogene TRBV3-2) to TRBJ1-5; D remains ambiguous. This CDR3 is 17 amino acids long. Looked up from germline, CDR1 is LGHDT and CDR2 is YNNKEL (reference sequence). Trimming shortened V by 5 bases and J by 5 bases, and 22 bases separated the two germline ends.

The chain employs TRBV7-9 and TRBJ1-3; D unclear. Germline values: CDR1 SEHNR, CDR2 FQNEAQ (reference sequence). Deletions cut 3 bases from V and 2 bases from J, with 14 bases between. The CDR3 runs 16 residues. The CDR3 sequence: CASSFALGTAGNTIYF. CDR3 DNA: TGTGCCAGCAGCTTCGCTCTGGGTACAGCTGGAAACACCATATATTTT.

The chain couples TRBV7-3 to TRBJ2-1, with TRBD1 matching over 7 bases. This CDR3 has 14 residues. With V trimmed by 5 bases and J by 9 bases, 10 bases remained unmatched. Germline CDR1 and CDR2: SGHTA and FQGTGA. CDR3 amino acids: CASSPMGQPGEQFF. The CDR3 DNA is TGTGCCAGCAGCCCAATGGGACAGCCGGGTGAGCAGTTCTTC.

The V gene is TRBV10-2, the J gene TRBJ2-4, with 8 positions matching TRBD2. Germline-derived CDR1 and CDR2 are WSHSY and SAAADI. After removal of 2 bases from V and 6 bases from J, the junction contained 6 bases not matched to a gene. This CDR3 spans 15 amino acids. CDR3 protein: CASSEGDSGTNIQYF. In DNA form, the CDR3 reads TGCGCCAGCAGTGAGGGCGATAGCGGGACAAACATTCAGTACTTC.

The CDR3 DNA reads TGTGCCAGCTCGGGACAGGCGCCCAACTATGGCTACACCTTC. Amino acids: CASSGQAPNYGYTF. The chain employs TRBV27 and TRBJ1-2, with 8 bases lining up with TRBD1. Germline V gene lookup returns CDR1 MNHEY and CDR2 SMNVEV (reference sequence). Germline trimming cut 8 bases from V and 2 bases from J; bases unmatched to any gene: 7. The CDR3 sequence is 14 residues long.

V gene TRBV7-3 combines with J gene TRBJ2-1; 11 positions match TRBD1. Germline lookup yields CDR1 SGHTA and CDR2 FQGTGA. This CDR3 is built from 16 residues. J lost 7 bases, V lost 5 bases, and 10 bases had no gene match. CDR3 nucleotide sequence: TGTGCCAGCAGCCCCCTCGGGACAGGGGGGTTGAATGAGCAGTTCTTC. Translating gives CASSPLGTGGLNEQFF.

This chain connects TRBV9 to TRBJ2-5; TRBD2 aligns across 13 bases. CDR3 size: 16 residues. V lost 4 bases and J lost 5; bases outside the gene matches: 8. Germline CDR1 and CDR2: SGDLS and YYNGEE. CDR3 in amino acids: CASSPQTSGRKETQYF. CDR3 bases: TGTGCCAGCAGCCCTCAGACTAGCGGGAGGAAGGAGACCCAGTACTTC.

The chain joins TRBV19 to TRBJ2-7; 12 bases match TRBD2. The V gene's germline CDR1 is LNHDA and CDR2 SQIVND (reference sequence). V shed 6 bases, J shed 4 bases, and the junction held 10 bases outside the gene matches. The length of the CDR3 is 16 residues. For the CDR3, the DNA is TGTGCCAGTAGCCTGAGACTAGCGGGAGAGGGTTACGAGCAGTACTTC. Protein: CASSLRLAGEGYEQYF. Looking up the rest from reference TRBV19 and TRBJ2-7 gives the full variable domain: DGGITQSPKYLFRKEGQNVTLSCEQNLNHDAMYWYRQDPGQGLRLIYYSQIVNDFQKGDIAEGYSVSREKKESFPLTVTSAQKNPTAFYLCASSLRLAGEGYEQYFGPGTRLTVT.

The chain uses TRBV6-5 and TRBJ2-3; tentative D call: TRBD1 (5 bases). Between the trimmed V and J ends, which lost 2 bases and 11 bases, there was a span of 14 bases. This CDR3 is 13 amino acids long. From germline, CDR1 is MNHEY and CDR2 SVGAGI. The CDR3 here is CASSYVSGQGQYF. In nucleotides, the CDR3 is TGTGCCAGCAGTTACGTGTCGGGCCAGGGGCAGTATTTT.

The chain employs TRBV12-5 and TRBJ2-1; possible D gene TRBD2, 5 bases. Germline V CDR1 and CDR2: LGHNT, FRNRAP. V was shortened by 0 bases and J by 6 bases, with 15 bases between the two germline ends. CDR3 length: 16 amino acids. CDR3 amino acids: CASGLVLGSEANEQFF. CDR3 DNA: TGTGCTAGTGGTTTGGTACTGGGTAGCGAGGCCAATGAGCAGTTCTTC. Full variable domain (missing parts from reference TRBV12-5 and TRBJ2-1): DARVTQTPRHKVTEMGQEVTMRCQPILGHNTVFWYRQTMMQGLELLAYFRNRAPLDDSGMPKDRFSAEMPDATLATLKIQPSEPRDSAVYFCASGLVLGSEANEQFFGPGTRLTVL.

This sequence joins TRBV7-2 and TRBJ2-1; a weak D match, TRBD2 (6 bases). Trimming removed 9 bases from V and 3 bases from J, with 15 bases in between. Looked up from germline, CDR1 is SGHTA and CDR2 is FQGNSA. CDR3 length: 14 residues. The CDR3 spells CASRDFSIYNEQFF. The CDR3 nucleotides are TGTGCCAGTCGGGACTTCAGCATCTACAATGAGCAGTTCTTC.

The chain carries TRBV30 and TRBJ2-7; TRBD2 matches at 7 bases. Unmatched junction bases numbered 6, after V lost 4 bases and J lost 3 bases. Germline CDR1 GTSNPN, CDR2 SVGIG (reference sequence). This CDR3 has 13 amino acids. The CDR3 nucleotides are TGTGCCTGGAATCCCGCGGGGGACTACGAGCAGTACTTC. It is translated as CAWNPAGDYEQYF.

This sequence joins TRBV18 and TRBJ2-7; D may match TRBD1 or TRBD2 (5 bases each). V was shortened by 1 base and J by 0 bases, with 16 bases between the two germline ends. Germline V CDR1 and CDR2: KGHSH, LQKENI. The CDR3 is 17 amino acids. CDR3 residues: CASSPRTTGTSSYEQYF. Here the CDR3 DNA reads TGTGCCAGCTCACCACGAACAACAGGTACTAGCTCCTACGAGCAGTACTTC. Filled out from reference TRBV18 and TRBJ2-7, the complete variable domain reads NAGVMQNPRHLVRRRGQEARLRCSPMKGHSHVYWYRQLPEEGLKFMVYLQKENIIDESGMPKERFSAEFPKEGPSILRIQQVVRGDSAAYFCASSPRTTGTSSYEQYFGPGTRLTVT.

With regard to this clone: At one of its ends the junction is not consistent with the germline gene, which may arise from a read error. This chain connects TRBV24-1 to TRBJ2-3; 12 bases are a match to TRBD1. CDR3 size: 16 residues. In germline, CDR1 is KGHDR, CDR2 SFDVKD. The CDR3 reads CATRTTGTGGTDTQYF. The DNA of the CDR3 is TGTGCCACCAGAACAACCGGGACAGGGGGCACGGATACGCAGTATTTT.

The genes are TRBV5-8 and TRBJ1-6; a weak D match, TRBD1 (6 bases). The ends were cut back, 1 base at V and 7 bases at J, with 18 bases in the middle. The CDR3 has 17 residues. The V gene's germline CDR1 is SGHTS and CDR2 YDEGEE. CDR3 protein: CASSLRGTWEGNSPLHF. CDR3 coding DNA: TGTGCCAGCAGCTTGCGAGGGACATGGGAGGGAAATTCACCCCTCCACTTT.

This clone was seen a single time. CDR3 nucleotide sequence: TGTGCCAGCAGTTTTGGCAATCAGCCCCAGCATTTT. Amino acids: CASSFGNQPQHF. The chain combines TRBV27 with TRBJ1-5; no firm D call. The CDR3 contains 12 residues. Germline V gives CDR1 MNHEY, CDR2 SMNVEV (reference sequence). The V end was cut by 3 bases, the J end by 2 bases, with 2 bases between.

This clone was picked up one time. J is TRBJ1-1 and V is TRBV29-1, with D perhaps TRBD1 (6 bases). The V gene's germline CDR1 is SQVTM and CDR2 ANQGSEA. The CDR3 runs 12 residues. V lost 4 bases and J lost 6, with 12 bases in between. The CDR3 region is CSVGQEFSEAFF. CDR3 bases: TGCAGCGTTGGACAGGAGTTCTCTGAAGCTTTCTTT.

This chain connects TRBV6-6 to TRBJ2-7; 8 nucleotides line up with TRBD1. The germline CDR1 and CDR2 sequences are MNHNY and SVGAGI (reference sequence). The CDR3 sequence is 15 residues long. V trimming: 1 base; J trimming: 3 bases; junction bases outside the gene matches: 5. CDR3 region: CASSYWFGQGYEQYF. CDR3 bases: TGTGCCAGCAGTTACTGGTTTGGACAGGGCTACGAGCAGTACTTC.

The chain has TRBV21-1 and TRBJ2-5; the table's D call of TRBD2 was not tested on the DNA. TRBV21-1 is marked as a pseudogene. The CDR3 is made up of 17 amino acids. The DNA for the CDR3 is TGTGCCAGCACCCAAAGATCCAAAACTAGCGTACAAGAGACCCAGTACTTC. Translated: CASTQRSKTSVQETQYF.

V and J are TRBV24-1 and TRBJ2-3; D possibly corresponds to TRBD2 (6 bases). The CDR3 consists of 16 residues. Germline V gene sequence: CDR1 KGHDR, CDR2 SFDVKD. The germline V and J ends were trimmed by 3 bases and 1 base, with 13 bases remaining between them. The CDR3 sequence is CATSDAKVAGTDTQYF. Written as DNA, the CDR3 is TGTGCCACCAGTGATGCCAAGGTAGCGGGCACAGATACGCAGTATTTT.

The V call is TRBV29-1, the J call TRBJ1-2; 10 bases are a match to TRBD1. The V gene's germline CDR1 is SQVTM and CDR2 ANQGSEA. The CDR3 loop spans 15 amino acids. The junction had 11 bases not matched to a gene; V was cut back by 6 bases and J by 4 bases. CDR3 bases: TGCAGCGTGCCGGTTTCGGGACAGGGGATCTATGGCTACACCTTC. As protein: CSVPVSGQGIYGYTF. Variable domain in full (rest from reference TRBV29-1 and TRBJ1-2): SAVISQKPSRDICQRGTSLTIQCQVDSQVTMMFWYRQQPGQSLTLIATANQGSEATYESGFVIDKFPISRPNLTFSTLTVSNMSPEDSSIYLCSVPVSGQGIYGYTFGSGTRLTVV.

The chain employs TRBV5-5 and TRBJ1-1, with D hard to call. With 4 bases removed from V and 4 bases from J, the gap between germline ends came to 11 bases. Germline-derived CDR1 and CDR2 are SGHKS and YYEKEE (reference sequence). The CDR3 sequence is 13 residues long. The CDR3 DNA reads TGTGCCAGCAGCCAGACAATTCTCACTGAAGCTTTCTTT. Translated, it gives CASSQTILTEAFF.

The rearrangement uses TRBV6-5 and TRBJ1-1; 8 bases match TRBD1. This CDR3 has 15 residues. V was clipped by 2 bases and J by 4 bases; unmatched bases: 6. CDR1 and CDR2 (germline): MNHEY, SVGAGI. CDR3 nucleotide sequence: TGTGCCAGCAGTTACGTTGGCAGGGGGCCCACTGAAGCTTTCTTT. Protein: CASSYVGRGPTEAFF.

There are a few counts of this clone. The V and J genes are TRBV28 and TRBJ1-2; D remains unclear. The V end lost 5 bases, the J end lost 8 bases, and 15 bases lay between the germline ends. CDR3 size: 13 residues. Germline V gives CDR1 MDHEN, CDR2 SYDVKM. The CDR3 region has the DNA TGTGCCAGCAGTCCATTCCCAGCGCGGGGCTACACCTTC. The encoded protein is CASSPFPARGYTF.

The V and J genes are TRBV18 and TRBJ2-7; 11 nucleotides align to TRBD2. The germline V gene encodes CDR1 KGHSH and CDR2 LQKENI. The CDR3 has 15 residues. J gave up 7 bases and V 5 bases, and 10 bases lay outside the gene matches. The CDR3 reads CASSSTTSGIGEQYF. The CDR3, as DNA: TGTGCCAGCTCATCAACGACTAGCGGGATTGGGGAGCAGTACTTC.